One sample yielded the 2 T cell receptor beta chains listed below, sequenced in a study of OX40 agonist ivuxolimab in advanced cancers. The assay was immunoSEQ multiplex PCR, and TCRdb's table has in-frame clones only and misses some. The sample carries around 9,700 clones, roughly 76% recorded once. The source was CD4+ or CD8+ T cells sorted from blood, collected in a trial of the OX40 agonist ivuxolimab. The receptors stem from an adult with an advanced solid tumor such as melanoma, head and neck, liver or kidney cancer.

This clone has just one count. The chain is built from TRBV28 and TRBJ1-2, with D hard to call. V lost 6 bases, J lost 1 base, and 15 bases lay in between. This CDR3 region has 15 residues. The germline V gene has CDR1 MDHEN and CDR2 SYDVKM. The CDR3 loop reads CASRHLPVGNYGYTF. Written as DNA, the CDR3 is TGTGCCAGCAGACACCTCCCTGTAGGTAACTATGGCTACACCTTC.

The chain recombines TRBV15 with TRBJ1-1; D gene unclear. The CDR3 spans 15 residues. V dropped 0 bases and J dropped 0 bases, with 8 bases sitting between them. The germline CDR1 and CDR2 sequences are LNHNV and YYDKDF (reference sequence). CDR3 in DNA: TGTGCCACCAGCAGAGAACTCTCCATGAACACTGAAGCTTTCTTT. It specifies CATSRELSMNTEAFF.